Following are 32 T cell receptor beta chains from one sample sequenced in a study of blood T cell repertoires in COVID-19. Libraries were prepared by immunoSEQ multiplex PCR; TCRdb keeps only in-frame clonotypes and omits some of them. The sample consists of roughly 200,000 clones, roughly 88% of them appearing once. The sample was peripheral blood. Source of these receptors: a woman younger than 45 with acute or convalescent COVID-19.

The chain is built from TRBV2 and TRBJ2-6; tentative D call: TRBD2 (5 bases). CDR1 and CDR2 from the germline V gene are SNHLY and FYNNEI. The CDR3 is 15 amino acids. Trimming pared 2 bases from V and 2 bases from J, leaving 7 bases between. As DNA, the CDR3 is TGTGCCAGCAGTGAAATCGGGGCTGGGGCCAACGTCCTGACTTTC. Encoded protein: CASSEIGAGANVLTF.

The rearrangement uses TRBV27 and TRBJ1-2; tentatively, D is TRBD1 (6 bases). This CDR3 comprises 15 residues. Germline values: CDR1 MNHEY, CDR2 SMNVEV (reference sequence). V lost 6 bases to trimming and J lost 2 bases, with 16 bases between them. CDR3 protein: CASREGHRDNYGYTF. The CDR3, as DNA: TGTGCCAGCAGAGAGGGTCACAGGGACAACTATGGCTACACCTTC.

V gene TRBV13 combines with J gene TRBJ1-6, with a tentative D call TRBD1 (5 bases). V lost 2 bases and J lost 7, with 9 bases in between. Germline CDR1 PRHDT, CDR2 FYEKMQ (reference sequence). The CDR3 extends over 14 amino acids. The CDR3 coding sequence is TGTGCCAGCAGCTTACAGGGCGTAAATTCACCCCTCCACTTT. It encodes CASSLQGVNSPLHF.

The chain links TRBV3-1 (or the pseudogene TRBV3-2) to TRBJ2-7; 10 bases match TRBD2. With 2 bases clipped from V and 6 bases from J, the junction kept 7 bases outside the gene matches. CDR1 is LGHDT, CDR2 YNNKEL, per germline (reference sequence). There are 15 residues in the CDR3. Written as DNA, the CDR3 is TGTGCCAGCAGCCAACTACTAGCGGGGTTAGGCGAGCAGTACTTC. This encodes CASSQLLAGLGEQYF.

V usage is TRBV3-1 (or the pseudogene TRBV3-2) and J usage is TRBJ1-3; D not resolved. This CDR3 region has 13 residues. Germline loops: CDR1 LGHDT, CDR2 YNNKEL (reference sequence). With 4 bases removed from V and 8 bases from J, the gap between germline ends came to 12 bases. The CDR3 sequence is CASSPGLEDTIYF. The CDR3 nucleotides are TGTGCCAGCAGCCCCGGACTAGAAGACACCATATATTTT.

This clone was recorded a few times. The chain combines TRBV2 with TRBJ2-7; the D is unclear. Germline-derived CDR1 and CDR2 are SNHLY and FYNNEI. Trimming stripped 7 bases from V and 2 bases from J, with 6 bases between. CDR3 length: 11 amino acids. CDR3 sequence reads: CASTQTYEQYF. As DNA, the CDR3 is TGTGCCAGCACCCAGACCTACGAGCAGTACTTC.

Written as DNA, the CDR3 is TGTGCCAGCAGTTTATACGGGGGGCGGGACGGCAATCAGCCCCAGCATTTT. Its protein product is CASSLYGGRDGNQPQHF. The V gene is TRBV27, the J gene TRBJ1-5; D might be TRBD1 (6 bases). This CDR3 comprises 17 residues. Germline V gene sequence: CDR1 MNHEY, CDR2 SMNVEV (reference sequence). Trimming removed 1 base at V and 2 bases at J, with 15 bases between.

This chain connects TRBV28 to TRBJ2-1, with TRBD2 as a possible D gene (5 bases). Trimming shortened V by 5 bases and J by 8 bases, and 16 bases separated the two germline ends. Germline lookup yields CDR1 MDHEN and CDR2 SYDVKM. The CDR3 is 14 residues long. CDR3 amino acids: CASSPRATTDEQFF. In DNA, the CDR3 is TGTGCCAGCAGTCCGCGGGCCACCACAGATGAGCAGTTCTTC.

The gene calls are TRBV30 and TRBJ1-1, with D maybe TRBD1 (6 bases). V lost 4 bases, J lost 3 bases, and 12 bases lay in between. CDR3 length: 13 residues. Germline lookup yields CDR1 GTSNPN and CDR2 SVGIG (reference sequence). The CDR3 region is CAWIRGGYTEAFF. In DNA form, the CDR3 reads TGTGCCTGGATTAGGGGGGGATACACTGAAGCTTTCTTT.

The chain recombines TRBV19 with TRBJ1-5; 7 positions match TRBD1. The junction had 10 bases not matched to a gene; V was cut back by 4 bases and J by 1 base. The CDR3 sequence is 17 residues long. Germline loops: CDR1 LNHDA, CDR2 SQIVND (reference sequence). The CDR3, as DNA: TGTGCCAGTAGTAACATCGACAGGGCGGAGAGCAATCAGCCCCAGCATTTT. This gives the protein CASSNIDRAESNQPQHF.

The gene calls are TRBV27 and TRBJ2-1, with 9 nucleotides matching TRBD1. The CDR3 covers 13 residues. Germline assignment: CDR1 MNHEY and CDR2 SMNVEV (reference sequence). J was trimmed by 8 bases and V by 8 bases; bases with no gene match: 7. The CDR3 sequence is CASSGQGLYEQFF. DNA for the CDR3: TGTGCCAGCTCGGGACAGGGTCTATATGAGCAGTTCTTC.

The chain is built from TRBV28 and TRBJ2-7; TRBD1 is a possible D gene (5 bases). The CDR3 sequence is 13 residues long. CDR1 and CDR2 (germline): MDHEN, SYDVKM. V lost 5 bases, J lost 3 bases, and 11 bases lay in between. The CDR3 bases are TGTGCCAGCAGTCTAGGGGTGGTCTACGAGCAGTACTTC. It encodes CASSLGVVYEQYF.

The rearrangement links TRBV25-1 to TRBJ1-5; D unresolved. V lost 0 bases and J lost 3, with 9 bases in between. Germline V gene data show CDR1 as MGHDK and CDR2 as SYGVNS. This CDR3 has 15 amino acids. The CDR3 here is CASSEYSEPNQPQHF. As DNA, the CDR3 is TGTGCCAGCAGTGAATATAGTGAACCCAATCAGCCCCAGCATTTT.

J is TRBJ2-3 and V is TRBV4-2; 8 bases agree with TRBD2. The CDR3 is 15 amino acids. CDR1 is LGHNA and CDR2 is YNFKEQ in the germline V gene. Trimming at V came to 3 bases and at J to 5 bases, leaving 7 bases not matched to a gene. The CDR3, as DNA: TGTGCCAGCAGCCACCAAGCGGGAGAGCGAGATACGCAGTATTTT. This gives the protein CASSHQAGERDTQYF.

The chain employs TRBV18 and TRBJ2-2; TRBD1 aligns across 7 bases. With 11 bases clipped from V and 7 bases from J, the junction kept 10 bases outside the gene matches. The CDR3 covers 13 residues. Germline V gene sequence: CDR1 KGHSH, CDR2 LQKENI. The CDR3 here is CAGKTGSGGELFF. In DNA form, the CDR3 reads TGTGCCGGAAAGACAGGGTCTGGCGGGGAGCTGTTTTTT.

The gene calls are TRBV5-1 and TRBJ2-1, with TRBD2 matching over 7 bases. The V segment lost 1 base and the J segment 4 bases; nucleotides outside the gene matches: 5. Germline CDR1 and CDR2: SGHRS and YFSETQ. This CDR3 contains 15 residues. For the CDR3, the DNA is TGCGCCAGCAGCTTGACGGGGGGTTATTACAATGAGCAGTTCTTC. As protein: CASSLTGGYYNEQFF.

The chain couples TRBV30 to TRBJ1-1, with 9 nucleotides matching TRBD1. V shed 7 bases and J 5 bases; nucleotides not matched to a gene: 8. CDR3 size: 13 residues. Germline V gene sequence: CDR1 GTSNPN, CDR2 SVGIG (reference sequence). CDR3 region: CASTRDRVTEAFF. Written as DNA, the CDR3 is TGTGCCTCAACCCGGGACAGGGTAACTGAAGCTTTCTTT.

This clone was observed once. The V gene is TRBV6-5, the J gene TRBJ2-1; TRBD2 aligns across 8 bases. Germline loops: CDR1 MNHEY, CDR2 SVGAGI. V lost 2 bases, J lost 5 bases, and 5 bases stayed unmatched. CDR3 length: 15 residues. The CDR3 nucleotides are TGTGCCAGCAGTTACACCGGGACTAGAAACAATGAGCAGTTCTTC. Its translation: CASSYTGTRNNEQFF.

The gene calls are TRBV27 and TRBJ2-7, with 8 nucleotides matching TRBD2. Germline trimming cut 7 bases from V and 6 bases from J; bases unmatched to any gene: 8. The CDR3 spans 13 residues. From germline, CDR1 is MNHEY and CDR2 SMNVEV (reference sequence). The CDR3 protein is CASMKSGSGEQYF. The CDR3 DNA reads TGTGCCAGCATGAAGAGCGGGAGTGGCGAGCAGTACTTC.

CDR3 amino acids: CASRLHPGLAGGPQFF. In nucleotides, the CDR3 is TGTGCAAGTCGCTTGCATCCGGGACTAGCGGGAGGGCCGCAGTTCTTC. V is TRBV12-2 and J is TRBJ2-1; the table gives TRBD2 as D, unverified against the DNA. TRBV12-2 is a pseudogene. The CDR3 is made up of 16 amino acids.

The V gene is TRBV21-1, the J gene TRBJ2-2; the table's D call, TRBD2, has no DNA check behind it. TRBV21-1 is a documented pseudogene. The CDR3 totals 9 residues. For the CDR3, the DNA is TGTGCCAGCTCTGGGGAGCTGTTTTTT. Translating gives CASSGELFF.

The rearrangement joins TRBV6-5 to TRBJ1-1; D unresolved. Per germline, CDR1 MNHEY and CDR2 SVGAGI. Trimming left V 4 bases short and J 3 bases short, with 12 bases between. CDR3 length: 14 residues. CDR3 in amino acids: CASSFSREDTEAFF. The CDR3 DNA follows: TGTGCCAGCAGTTTTTCTCGGGAGGACACTGAAGCTTTCTTT.

This clone came up once. This sequence joins TRBV11-2 and TRBJ1-5, with D tentatively TRBD1 (6 bases). CDR3 length: 15 amino acids. V was clipped by 0 bases and J by 4 bases, with 10 bases between them. In germline, CDR1 is SGHAT, CDR2 FQNNGV. The CDR3 protein is CASSLDRGVNQPQHF. CDR3 nucleotides: TGTGCCAGCAGCTTAGACAGGGGAGTTAATCAGCCCCAGCATTTT.

V and J are TRBV28 and TRBJ1-5; weak D call: TRBD1 (5 bases). The CDR3 length is 15 residues. V dropped 2 bases and J dropped 1 base, with 9 bases sitting between them. In germline, CDR1 is MDHEN, CDR2 SYDVKM. The CDR3 coding sequence is TGTGCCAGCAGTTTAAGGCAGGGAAGCAATCAGCCCCAGCATTTT. Translating gives CASSLRQGSNQPQHF.

The rearrangement joins TRBV6-1 to TRBJ1-6, with 9 bases matching TRBD1. The V and J ends lost 0 bases and 8 bases, in that order; junction bases with no gene match: 8. There are 17 residues in the CDR3. Germline loops: CDR1 MNHNS, CDR2 SASEGT. This CDR3 is CASSEALLDRGYSPLHF. CDR3 DNA: TGTGCCAGCAGTGAAGCGCTGTTGGACAGGGGTTATTCACCCCTCCACTTT.

This chain connects TRBV14 to TRBJ2-1; TRBD2 matches 7 bases. In germline, CDR1 is SGHDN, CDR2 FVKESK. The CDR3 runs 15 residues. V was clipped by 1 base and J by 7 bases; unmatched bases: 7. CDR3 nucleotide sequence: TGTGCCAGCAGCCAAGTCCTCCTAGCGGCTAATGAGCAGTTCTTC. Protein: CASSQVLLAANEQFF.

This clone came up a few times. This same CDR3 is encoded by further DNA sequences in the sample. V is TRBV14 and J is TRBJ1-1, with D possibly TRBD1 on 5 matching bases. Trimming took off 1 base at V and 7 bases at J, with 10 bases between the two ends. CDR3 length: 13 amino acids. Germline V gives CDR1 SGHDN, CDR2 FVKESK. CDR3 coding DNA: TGTGCCAGCAGCCAAGTCGGGGGGGGTGAAGCTTTCTTT. It yields the protein CASSQVGGGEAFF.

The rearrangement links TRBV4-2 to TRBJ2-1, with TRBD2 matching over 10 bases. The ends lost 0 bases at V and 9 bases at J; junction bases unmatched: 14. CDR1 is LGHNA and CDR2 is YNFKEQ in the germline V gene. The CDR3 loop spans 18 amino acids. This CDR3 reads CASSQDLRGSGRAGEQFF. DNA of the CDR3: TGTGCCAGCAGCCAAGATCTAAGGGGGAGCGGGAGGGCCGGTGAGCAGTTCTTC.

The chain's CDR3 is CSVRTDNQPQHF. CDR3 in DNA: TGCAGCGTCAGGACAGACAATCAGCCCCAGCATTTT. V is TRBV29-1 and J is TRBJ1-5, with a tentative D call TRBD1 (6 bases). The germline V gene encodes CDR1 SQVTM and CDR2 ANQGSEA. Trimming pared 6 bases from V and 3 bases from J, leaving 9 bases between. This CDR3 region has 12 residues.

The rearrangement uses TRBV5-1 and TRBJ1-1; maybe TRBD1 (6 bases). CDR3 size: 13 residues. Trimming pared 7 bases from V and 5 bases from J, leaving 15 bases between. Germline lookup yields CDR1 SGHRS and CDR2 YFSETQ. Written as DNA, the CDR3 is TGCGCCAGCCAACAGGGCGTTAGTACTGAAGCTTTCTTT. Translating gives CASQQGVSTEAFF.

V gene TRBV2 combines with J gene TRBJ1-1, with unresolved D. CDR3 length equals 19 residues. Germline CDR1 is SNHLY and CDR2 is FYNNEI. V was pared by 1 base and J by 3 bases, with 24 bases between. The CDR3 region is CASSEVGSSVRSWDTEAFF. The CDR3 nucleotides read TGTGCCAGCAGTGAAGTTGGTTCCTCCGTGCGGAGCTGGGACACTGAAGCTTTCTTT.

The chain joins TRBV14 to TRBJ2-7, with TRBD1 as a possible D gene (6 bases). V gave up 3 bases and J gave up 7 bases, with 13 bases separating them. CDR1 and CDR2 (germline): SGHDN, FVKESK. The CDR3 is 13 amino acids. CDR3 in amino acids: CASSHYRVQEQYF. Written as DNA, the CDR3 is TGTGCCAGCAGCCATTACAGGGTCCAGGAGCAGTACTTC.